This T cell receptor (beta chain) was captured by sequencing in a study of Ad26.COV2.S vaccination and SARS-CoV-2 variants. Study information: Ad26.COV2.S given intramuscularly, once or twice 56 days apart.

Germline CDR1 and CDR2: SGHRS and YFSETQ. Trimming left V 4 bases short and J 2 bases short, with 15 bases between. The CDR3 contains 15 residues. Described treatment: roughly 19 received Ad26.COV2.S at low or high dose, single or two shots; roughly five received placebo; per-sample allocation not given. All samples were drawn on day 63, counting from the first vaccine or placebo injection. Recruitment in Boston yielded a donor of adult age, 18-55 years. Generated by immunoSEQ multiplex PCR, the TCRdb table keeps only in-frame clones and is missing some. The sample includes around 300,000 clones, approximately 90% of them seen just once. General study results and limits: Placebo recipients had lower spike-specific TCR breadth than vaccine recipients.

A remark on this clone: Its antigen is unidentified.

Here the sequenced sample was peripheral blood, taken in a trial of Ad26.COV2.S vaccine versus placebo. The clonotype originates from a person aged 18-65 years who received the Ad26.COV2.S COVID-19 vaccine or a placebo. V gene TRBV5-1 combines with J gene TRBJ2-5, with D maybe TRBD1 (6 bases). CDR3 bases: TGCGCCAGCAGCGTATTACAGGGAGAGCAAGAGACCCAGTACTTC. Translated, it gives CASSVLQGEQETQYF.